One and the same sample provided the 24 T cell receptor beta chains below, sequenced in a study of CD8 T cells in ankylosing spondylitis. MiXCR, run by TCRdb on the 5' RACE reads, gives a single entry per CDR3 protein. There are a few hundred thousand distinct CDR3 sequences in the sample; less than 25% occur only once, and 3.5% to 4.5% lies in the top ten. What was sequenced was blood, either unsorted or a sorted T cell fraction (not recorded which). Receptor source: a female donor with ankylosing spondylitis or in good health (not recorded which).

The V gene is TRBV11-2, the J gene TRBJ2-5, with no clear D. V lost 0 bases to trimming and J lost 5 bases, with 4 bases between them. CDR3 length: 12 residues. Germline V gives CDR1 SGHAT, CDR2 FQNNGV. CDR3: CASSLDRETQYF. For the CDR3, the DNA is TGTGCCAGCAGCTTAGATCGGGAGACCCAGTACTTC.

This sequence joins TRBV29-1 and TRBJ2-4; no definite D call. V was pared by 7 bases and J by 0 bases, with 4 bases between. This CDR3 region has 11 residues. In germline, CDR1 is SQVTM, CDR2 ANQGSEA. As DNA, the CDR3 is TGCAGCGGCTTAGCCAAAAACATTCAGTACTTC. Its translation is CSGLAKNIQYF.

The V call is TRBV4-2, the J call TRBJ2-3; D gene ambiguous. Germline CDR1 and CDR2: LGHNA and YNFKEQ. Trimming took 0 bases from V and 5 from J, leaving 9 bases between them. The CDR3 loop spans 14 amino acids. CDR3 amino acids: CASSQERVGDTQYF. The DNA for the CDR3 is TGTGCCAGCAGCCAAGAAAGAGTCGGAGATACGCAGTATTTT.

This clonotype appeared a few times. V is TRBV20-1 and J is TRBJ2-4; D tentatively fits TRBD1 or TRBD2 (5 bases each). Germline-derived CDR1 and CDR2 are DFQATT and SNEGSKA (reference sequence). Trimming removed 6 bases from V and 8 bases from J, with 17 bases in between. CDR3 length: 13 residues. The CDR3 sequence is CSAARDDMDIQYF. The CDR3 nucleotides are TGCAGTGCCGCGAGGGACGACATGGACATTCAGTACTTC.

This clonotype showed up just a few times. This chain links TRBV7-9 with TRBJ2-7; 10 bases are a match to TRBD2. Germline V lookup: CDR1 SEHNR, CDR2 FQNEAQ (reference sequence). The trim removed 5 bases at V and 7 bases at J, leaving 8 bases unmatched. The CDR3 runs to 14 residues. CDR3 amino acids: CASSKGLAWVEQYF. DNA of the CDR3: TGTGCCAGCAGCAAGGGACTAGCGTGGGTAGAGCAGTACTTC.

In its sample, this clonotype was seen a few times. The V and J genes are TRBV12-3 or TRBV12-4 and TRBJ1-6; D gene unclear. The CDR3 is 13 amino acids. V lost 5 bases and J 12 bases, leaving 14 bases between the germline ends. The CDR3: CASSPDFTQPLHF. In nucleotides, the CDR3 is TGTGCCAGCAGTCCAGACTTCACCCAACCCCTCCACTTT.

The V and J genes are TRBV7-8 and TRBJ1-5, with D possibly being TRBD1 (5 bases). The CDR3 is made up of 14 amino acids. V lost 3 bases, J lost 5 bases, and 11 bases lay in between. CDR1 is SGHVS, CDR2 FQNEAQ, per germline. The CDR3 DNA sequence: TGTGCCAGCAGCTTGAGGGGTCCCTATCAGCCCCAGCATTTT. Translating gives CASSLRGPYQPQHF.

This clonotype was picked up a small number of times. The rearrangement joins TRBV27 to TRBJ2-7; D call uncertain. This CDR3 spans 15 amino acids. V gave up 3 bases and J gave up 4 bases, with 16 bases separating them. Germline CDR1 and CDR2: MNHEY and SMNVEV (reference sequence). The CDR3 loop is CASSLGGPYDYEQYF. The CDR3 nucleotides are TGTGCCAGCAGTTTGGGCGGCCCCTATGATTACGAGCAGTACTTC.

This clonotype showed up just a few times. The chain carries TRBV6-2 or TRBV6-3 and TRBJ2-1; TRBD2 agrees at 10 bases. Trimming removed 10 bases from V and 6 bases from J; junction bases left unmatched: 6. Germline lookup yields CDR1 MNHEY and CDR2 SVGEGT. The CDR3 contains 13 residues. The CDR3 sequence is CATQLAGPNEQFF. For the CDR3, the DNA is TGTGCCACCCAACTAGCGGGGCCCAATGAGCAGTTCTTC.

This clonotype was detected a few times. The chain combines TRBV12-3 or TRBV12-4 with TRBJ1-2; possibly TRBD1 for D (5 bases). V gave up 5 bases and J gave up 8 bases, with 9 bases separating them. The length of the CDR3 is 11 residues. The CDR3 coding sequence is TGTGCCAGCAGTCTAAAGGGGGGCTACACCTTC. This gives the protein CASSLKGGYTF.

This clonotype was seen once. The rearrangement links TRBV6-1 to TRBJ2-3; 8 bases are a match to TRBD2. Germline CDR1 and CDR2: MNHNS and SASEGT. The CDR3 is 14 residues long. V trimming: 8 bases; J trimming: 3 bases; junction bases outside the gene matches: 7. CDR3 residues: CASWYGLATDTQYF. CDR3 coding DNA: TGTGCCAGCTGGTATGGACTAGCAACAGATACGCAGTATTTT.

The chain employs TRBV6-6 and TRBJ2-3; unclear D gene. Looked up from germline, CDR1 is MNHNY and CDR2 is SVGAGI (reference sequence). This CDR3 has 12 amino acids. V gave up 3 bases and J gave up 3 bases, with 4 bases separating them. CDR3 sequence: CASSYGTDTQYF. CDR3 DNA sequence: TGTGCCAGCAGTTATGGTACAGATACGCAGTATTTT.

The J gene is TRBJ2-3, the V gene TRBV6-2 or TRBV6-3; TRBD2 might be the D (6 bases). The CDR3 has 15 amino acids. V was trimmed by 3 bases and J by 5 bases, leaving 15 bases between them. In germline, CDR1 is MNHEY, CDR2 SVGEGT. This CDR3 reads CASSYAHRRGDTQYF. Here the CDR3 DNA reads TGTGCCAGCAGTTATGCCCACCGGAGGGGAGATACGCAGTATTTT.

This clonotype was detected a few times. This rearrangement joins TRBV6-5 to TRBJ2-1; 15 bases are shared with TRBD2. J gave up 7 bases and V 2 bases, and 6 bases lay outside the gene matches. The germline V gene encodes CDR1 MNHEY and CDR2 SVGAGI. The CDR3 loop spans 17 amino acids. The CDR3: CASSYRTSGRAGNEQFF. DNA of the CDR3: TGTGCCAGCAGTTACCGGACTAGCGGGAGGGCCGGTAATGAGCAGTTCTTC.

The genes are TRBV20-1 and TRBJ2-5; 8 nucleotides agree with TRBD2. Germline CDR1 DFQATT, CDR2 SNEGSKA (reference sequence). V lost 3 bases, J lost 4 bases, and 7 bases stayed unmatched. CDR3 length: 14 amino acids. In DNA form, the CDR3 reads TGCAGTGCTAGTCGAGCGGGAGAGGTAGAGACCCAGTACTTC. Residues: CSASRAGEVETQYF.

The chain has TRBV11-1 and TRBJ1-1; a possible D gene is TRBD1 (5 bases). V shed 6 bases and J shed 1 base, with 24 bases lying between them. CDR1 and CDR2 from the germline V gene are SGHAT and FQDESV (reference sequence). The CDR3 totals 18 residues. CDR3 in DNA: TGTGCCAGCAGTGCGACTCCGAGGGGAGGCACCGCGAACACTGAAGCTTTCTTT. This gives the protein CASSATPRGGTANTEAFF. The full variable domain, completed using reference TRBV11-1 and TRBJ1-1, is EAEVAQSPRYKITEKSQAVAFWCDPISGHATLYWYRQILGQGPELLVQFQDESVVDDSQLPKDRFSAERLKGVDSTLKIQPAELGDSAMYLCASSATPRGGTANTEAFFGQGTRLTVV.

This clonotype was observed many times. The chain links TRBV4-3 to TRBJ1-2; D ambiguous. Trimming cost V 6 bases and J 3 bases, with 14 bases left between them. The CDR3 runs 14 residues. Germline CDR1 and CDR2: LGHNA and YSLEER. The CDR3: CASSPFWSDYGYTF. The DNA for the CDR3 is TGCGCCAGCAGTCCCTTTTGGTCCGACTATGGCTACACCTTC.

This clonotype was observed at least ten times. The V gene is TRBV7-2, the J gene TRBJ2-3; D may be TRBD1 (6 bases). V was clipped by 6 bases and J by 2 bases, with 12 bases between them. Looked up from germline, CDR1 is SGHTA and CDR2 is FQGNSA. The CDR3 is 14 amino acids. The CDR3 region has the DNA TGTGCCAGCAGTTTGGACAGATCCACAGATACGCAGTATTTT. This encodes CASSLDRSTDTQYF.

The chain couples TRBV6-1 to TRBJ2-5; 7 nucleotides align to TRBD1. Trimming at V came to 5 bases and at J to 5 bases, leaving 8 bases not matched to a gene. Germline CDR1 is MNHNS and CDR2 is SASEGT. CDR3 length: 14 amino acids. The CDR3 nucleotides are TGTGCCAGCAGTCGACAGGGAATTATTGAGACCCAGTACTTC. This codes for CASSRQGIIETQYF.

This clonotype was recorded a few times. The V call is TRBV7-9, the J call TRBJ2-3, with TRBD1 identical over 7 bases. Germline V gene sequence: CDR1 SEHNR, CDR2 FQNEAQ (reference sequence). This CDR3 region has 17 residues. V gave up 4 bases and J gave up 4 bases; unmatched junction bases: 14. CDR3 bases: TGTGCCAGCAGCTCACCGAGAGCAGGGGGTACCGCAGATACGCAGTATTTT. Translating it yields CASSSPRAGGTADTQYF.

This clonotype was found a few times. The chain's CDR3 is CASSPRGV. The CDR3 DNA follows: TGTGCCAGCAGTCCTAGGGGTGTC. The rearrangement links TRBV12-3 or TRBV12-4 to TRBJ2-7, with a possible D match to TRBD1 (5 bases). There are 8 residues in the CDR3.

V is TRBV2 and J is TRBJ2-1, with D possibly being TRBD2 (6 bases). This CDR3 has 12 amino acids. From germline, CDR1 is SNHLY and CDR2 FYNNEI. Trimming pared 10 bases from V and 4 bases from J, leaving 11 bases between. CDR3 sequence (DNA): TGTGCCATCTCCGGGACTTACAATGAGCAGTTCTTC. The encoded protein is CAISGTYNEQFF. The full variable domain, in which reference TRBV2 and TRBJ2-1 provide the parts outside the CDR3, is EPEVTQTPSHQVTQMGQEVILRCVPISNHLYFYWYRQILGQKVEFLVSFYNNEISEKSEIFDDQFSVERPDGSNFTLKIRSTKLEDSAMYFCAISGTYNEQFFGPGTRLTVL.

The rearrangement joins TRBV20-1 to TRBJ1-2; 8 nucleotides match TRBD1. Germline V gene sequence: CDR1 DFQATT, CDR2 SNEGSKA (reference sequence). The length of the CDR3 is 12 residues. V lost 6 bases to trimming and J lost 8 bases; unmatched junction nucleotides: 8. The CDR3 spells CSASDREYGYTF. The CDR3 DNA sequence: TGCAGTGCATCGGACAGGGAGTACGGCTACACCTTC.

This clonotype was counted only a few times. CDR3 sequence reads: CASSYSPHSGSGVGELFF. In DNA, the CDR3 is TGTGCCAGCAGTTACTCCCCTCATAGCGGGAGCGGTGTTGGGGAGCTGTTTTTT. The chain has TRBV6-5 and TRBJ2-2; 9 bases align to TRBD2. Germline V lookup: CDR1 MNHEY, CDR2 SVGAGI. V trimming: 0 bases; J trimming: 8 bases; junction bases outside the gene matches: 13. The CDR3 has 18 residues.